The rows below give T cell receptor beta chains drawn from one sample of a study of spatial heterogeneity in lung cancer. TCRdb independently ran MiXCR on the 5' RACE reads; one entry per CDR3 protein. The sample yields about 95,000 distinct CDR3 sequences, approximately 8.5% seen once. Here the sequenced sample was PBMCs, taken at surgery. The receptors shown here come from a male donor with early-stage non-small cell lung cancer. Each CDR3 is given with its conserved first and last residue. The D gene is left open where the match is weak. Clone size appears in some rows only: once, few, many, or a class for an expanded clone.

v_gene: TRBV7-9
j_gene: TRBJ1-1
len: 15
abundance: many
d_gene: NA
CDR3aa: CASSPGGGENTEAFF
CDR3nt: TGTGCCAGCAGCCCAGGAGGAGGGGAGAACACTGAAGCTTTCTTT

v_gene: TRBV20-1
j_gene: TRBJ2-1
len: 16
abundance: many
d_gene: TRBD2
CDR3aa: CSASGGTSASYNEQFF
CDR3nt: TGCAGTGCTAGCGGGGGTACTAGCGCGTCCTACAATGAGCAGTTCTTC

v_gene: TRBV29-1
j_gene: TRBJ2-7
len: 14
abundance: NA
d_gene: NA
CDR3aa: CSVEFGQAPYEQYF
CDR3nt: TGCAGCGTTGAGTTCGGGCAGGCGCCCTACGAGCAGTACTTC

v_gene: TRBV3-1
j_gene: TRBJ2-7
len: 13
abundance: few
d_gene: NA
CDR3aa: CASSQVGAYEQYF
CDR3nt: TGTGCCAGCAGCCAAGTCGGAGCCTACGAGCAGTACTTC

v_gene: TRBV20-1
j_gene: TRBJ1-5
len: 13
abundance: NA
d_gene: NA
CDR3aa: CSATKGNDQPQHF
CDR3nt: TGCAGTGCTACGAAGGGGAATGACCAGCCCCAGCATTTT

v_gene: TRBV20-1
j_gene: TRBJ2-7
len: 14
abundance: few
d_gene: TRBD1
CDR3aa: CSARDRAVPYEQYF
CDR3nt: TGCAGTGCAAGGGACAGGGCAGTTCCCTACGAGCAGTACTTC

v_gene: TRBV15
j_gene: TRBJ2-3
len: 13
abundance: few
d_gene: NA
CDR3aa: CATSRGGTDTQYF
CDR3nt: TGTGCCACCAGCAGAGGCGGCACAGATACGCAGTATTTT

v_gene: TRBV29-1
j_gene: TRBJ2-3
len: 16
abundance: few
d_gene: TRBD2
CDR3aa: CSVASSGRSSGDTQYF
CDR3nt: TGCAGCGTTGCATCGAGCGGGAGGAGTAGTGGCGATACGCAGTATTTT

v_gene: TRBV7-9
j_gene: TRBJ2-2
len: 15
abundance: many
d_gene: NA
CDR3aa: CASSPPWLNTGELFF
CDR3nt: TGTGCCAGCAGCCCCCCATGGTTGAACACCGGGGAGCTGTTTTTT

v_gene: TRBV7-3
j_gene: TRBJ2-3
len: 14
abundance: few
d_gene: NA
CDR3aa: CASSLEGRGNPQYF
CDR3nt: TGTGCCAGCAGCTTAGAGGGCCGGGGCAATCCGCAGTATTTT

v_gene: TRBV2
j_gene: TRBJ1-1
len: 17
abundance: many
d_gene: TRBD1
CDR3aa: CASSARTGGTMNTEAFF
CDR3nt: TGTGCCAGCAGCGCTAGGACAGGGGGGACTATGAACACTGAAGCTTTCTTT

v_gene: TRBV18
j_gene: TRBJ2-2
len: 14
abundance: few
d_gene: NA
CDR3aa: CASSPLPGTGELFF
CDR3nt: TGTGCCAGCTCACCCCTTCCCGGCACCGGGGAGCTGTTTTTT

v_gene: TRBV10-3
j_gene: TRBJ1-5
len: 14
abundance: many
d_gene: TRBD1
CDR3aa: CAISGTGGNQPQHF
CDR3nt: TGTGCCATCAGTGGGACAGGGGGCAATCAGCCCCAGCATTTT

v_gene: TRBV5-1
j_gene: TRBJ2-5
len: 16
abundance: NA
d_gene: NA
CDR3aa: CASSLAGGPGSETQYF
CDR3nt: TGCGCCAGCAGCTTGGCCGGAGGACCCGGTTCCGAGACCCAGTACTTC

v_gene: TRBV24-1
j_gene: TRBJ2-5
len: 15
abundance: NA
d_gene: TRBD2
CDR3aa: CATSDPGTSEETQYF
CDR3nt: TGTGCCACCAGTGATCCCGGAACTAGCGAAGAGACCCAGTACTTC

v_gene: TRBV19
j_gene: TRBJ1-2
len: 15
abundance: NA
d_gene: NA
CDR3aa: CASSIGERVPYGYTF
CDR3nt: TGTGCCAGTAGTATCGGGGAGAGGGTACCCTATGGCTACACCTTC

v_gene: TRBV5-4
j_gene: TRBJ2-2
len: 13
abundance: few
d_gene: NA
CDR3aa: CASRGSGTGELFF
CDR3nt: TGTGCCAGCAGAGGGTCCGGAACCGGGGAGCTGTTTTTT

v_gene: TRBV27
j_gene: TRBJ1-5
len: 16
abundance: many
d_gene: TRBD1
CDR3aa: CASSLSAGGRNQPQHF
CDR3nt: TGTGCCAGCAGTTTATCGGCAGGGGGACGCAATCAGCCCCAGCATTTT

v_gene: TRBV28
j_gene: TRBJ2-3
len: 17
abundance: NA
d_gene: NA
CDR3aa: CASSWARGFVSTDTQYF
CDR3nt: TGTGCCAGCAGTTGGGCGCGGGGCTTTGTTAGCACAGATACGCAGTATTTT

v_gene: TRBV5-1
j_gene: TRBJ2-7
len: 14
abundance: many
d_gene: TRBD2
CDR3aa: CASSLVSGSDEQYF
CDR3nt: TGCGCCAGCAGCTTGGTTAGCGGGAGCGACGAGCAGTACTTC

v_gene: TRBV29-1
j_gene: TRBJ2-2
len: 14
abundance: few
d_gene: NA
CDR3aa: CSVVGARNTGELFF
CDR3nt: TGCAGCGTTGTCGGGGCTAGAAACACCGGGGAGCTGTTTTTT

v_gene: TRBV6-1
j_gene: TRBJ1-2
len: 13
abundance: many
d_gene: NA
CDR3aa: CASRELNFKGYTF
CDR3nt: TGTGCCAGCAGGGAGCTGAACTTTAAGGGCTACACCTTC

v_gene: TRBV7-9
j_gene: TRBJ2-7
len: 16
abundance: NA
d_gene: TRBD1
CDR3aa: CASSLARGTGTYEQYF
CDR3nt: TGTGCCAGCAGCTTAGCGCGCGGGACAGGGACCTACGAGCAGTACTTC

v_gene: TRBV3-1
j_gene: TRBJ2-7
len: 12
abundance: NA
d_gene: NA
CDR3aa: CASSQAKYEQYF
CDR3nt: TGTGCCAGCAGCCAAGCCAAGTACGAGCAGTACTTC

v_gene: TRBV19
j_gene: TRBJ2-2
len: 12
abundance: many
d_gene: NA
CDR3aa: CASWRRAGELFF
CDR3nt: TGTGCCAGTTGGAGGAGGGCCGGGGAGCTGTTTTTT

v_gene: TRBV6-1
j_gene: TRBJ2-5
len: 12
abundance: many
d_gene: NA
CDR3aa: CASSESRETQYF
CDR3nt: TGTGCCAGCAGTGAATCCCGAGAGACCCAGTACTTC

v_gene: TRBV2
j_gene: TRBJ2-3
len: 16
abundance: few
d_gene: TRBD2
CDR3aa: CASSEAAGGGTETQYF
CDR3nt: TGTGCCAGCAGTGAAGCGGCGGGAGGGGGGACCGAAACGCAGTATTTT

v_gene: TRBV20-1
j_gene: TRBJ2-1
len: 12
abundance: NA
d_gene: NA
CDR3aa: CSASTAYNEQFF
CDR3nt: TGCAGTGCTAGTACAGCATACAATGAGCAGTTCTTC

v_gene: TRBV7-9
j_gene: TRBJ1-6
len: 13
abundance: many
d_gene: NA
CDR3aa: CASTWTEESPLHF
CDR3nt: TGTGCCTCGACTTGGACAGAGGAATCACCCCTCCACTTT

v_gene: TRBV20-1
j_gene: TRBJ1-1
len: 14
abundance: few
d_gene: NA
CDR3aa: CSARDRTVNTEAFF
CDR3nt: TGCAGTGCTAGAGATCGGACTGTGAACACTGAAGCTTTCTTT

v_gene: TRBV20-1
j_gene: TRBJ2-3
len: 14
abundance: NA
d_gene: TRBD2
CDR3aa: CSAYRAGVPDTQYF
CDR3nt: TGCAGTGCCTACCGGGCGGGAGTACCAGATACGCAGTATTTT

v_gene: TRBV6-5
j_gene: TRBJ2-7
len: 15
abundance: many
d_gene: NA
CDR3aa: CASSYSPRATYEQYF
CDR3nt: TGTGCCAGCAGTTATTCCCCGAGGGCCACCTACGAGCAGTACTTC

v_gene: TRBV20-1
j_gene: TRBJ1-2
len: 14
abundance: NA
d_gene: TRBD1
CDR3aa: CSPRTGAVDYGYTF
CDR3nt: TGCAGCCCTAGAACAGGGGCCGTAGACTATGGCTACACCTTC

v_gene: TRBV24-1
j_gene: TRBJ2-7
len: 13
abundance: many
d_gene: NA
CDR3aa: CATSDSSVGEQYF
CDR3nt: TGTGCCACCAGTGATAGCAGCGTAGGCGAGCAGTACTTC

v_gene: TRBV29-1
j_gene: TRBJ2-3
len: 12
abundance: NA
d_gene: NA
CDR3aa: CSVLTPGHSQYF
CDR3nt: TGCAGCGTCCTGACCCCGGGACACTCGCAGTATTTT

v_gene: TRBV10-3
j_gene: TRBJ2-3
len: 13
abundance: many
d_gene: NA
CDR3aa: CAISGLGTDTQYF
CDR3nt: TGTGCCATCAGTGGACTAGGAACAGATACGCAGTATTTT

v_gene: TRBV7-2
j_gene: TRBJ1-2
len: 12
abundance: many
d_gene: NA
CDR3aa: CASSPDGYGYTF
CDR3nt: TGTGCCAGCAGCCCCGACGGCTATGGCTACACCTTC

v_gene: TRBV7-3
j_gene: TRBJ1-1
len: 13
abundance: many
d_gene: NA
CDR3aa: CASSLGENTEAFF
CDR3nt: TGTGCCAGCAGCTTAGGGGAGAACACTGAAGCTTTCTTT

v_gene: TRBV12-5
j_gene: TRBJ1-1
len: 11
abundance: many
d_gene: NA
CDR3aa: CASGLYTEAFF
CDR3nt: TGTGCTAGTGGTTTGTACACTGAAGCTTTCTTT

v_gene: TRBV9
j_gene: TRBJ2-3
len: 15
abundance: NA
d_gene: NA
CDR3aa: CASSVDRGGIDTQYF
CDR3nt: TGTGCCAGCAGCGTAGACAGGGGAGGCATAGATACGCAGTATTTT

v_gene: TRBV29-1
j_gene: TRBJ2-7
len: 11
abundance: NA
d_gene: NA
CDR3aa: CGTVDSYEQYF
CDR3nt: TGCGGGACGGTCGATTCCTACGAGCAGTACTTC

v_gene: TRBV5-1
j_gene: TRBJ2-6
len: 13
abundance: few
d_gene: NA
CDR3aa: CASKDPGANVLTF
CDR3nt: TGCGCCAGCAAAGACCCTGGGGCCAACGTCCTGACTTTC

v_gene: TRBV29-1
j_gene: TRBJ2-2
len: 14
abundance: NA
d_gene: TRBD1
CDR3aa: CSVQGQRNTGELFF
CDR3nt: TGCAGCGTACAGGGACAGCGGAACACCGGGGAGCTGTTTTTT

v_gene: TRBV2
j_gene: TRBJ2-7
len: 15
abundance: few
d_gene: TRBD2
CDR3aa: CASSEGSGGGYEQYF
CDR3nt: TGTGCCAGCAGTGAAGGGAGCGGGGGTGGATACGAGCAGTACTTC

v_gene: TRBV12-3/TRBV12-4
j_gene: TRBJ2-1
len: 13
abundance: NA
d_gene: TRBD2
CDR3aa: CASSLIAGGQQFF
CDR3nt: TGTGCCAGCAGTTTAATAGCGGGGGGGCAGCAGTTCTTC

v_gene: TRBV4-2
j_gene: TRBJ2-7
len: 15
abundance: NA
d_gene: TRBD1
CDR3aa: CASSLPGQGLREQYF
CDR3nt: TGTGCCAGCAGCCTACCGGGACAGGGGCTTAGGGAGCAGTACTTC

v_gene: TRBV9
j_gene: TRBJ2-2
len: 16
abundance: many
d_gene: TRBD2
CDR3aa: CASSVPGLAQPGELFF
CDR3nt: TGTGCCAGCAGCGTTCCGGGACTAGCCCAGCCCGGGGAGCTGTTTTTT

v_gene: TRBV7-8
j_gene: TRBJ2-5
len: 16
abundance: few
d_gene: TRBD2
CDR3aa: CASSFGLAGRGETQYF
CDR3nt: TGTGCCAGCAGTTTTGGACTAGCGGGCAGAGGAGAGACCCAGTACTTC

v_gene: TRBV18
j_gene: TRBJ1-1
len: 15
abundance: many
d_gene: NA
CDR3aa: CASSPGRQGNTEAFF
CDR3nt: TGTGCCAGCTCACCCGGTCGCCAGGGGAACACTGAAGCTTTCTTT

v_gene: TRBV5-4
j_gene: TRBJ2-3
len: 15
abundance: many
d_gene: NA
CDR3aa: CASSRDLEPRDTQYF
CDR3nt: TGTGCCAGCAGCCGTGACCTAGAGCCGAGGGATACGCAGTATTTT

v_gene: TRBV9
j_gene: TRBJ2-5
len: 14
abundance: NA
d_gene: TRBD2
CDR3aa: CASSGGLAKETQYF
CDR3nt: TGTGCCAGCAGCGGAGGACTAGCCAAAGAGACCCAGTACTTC

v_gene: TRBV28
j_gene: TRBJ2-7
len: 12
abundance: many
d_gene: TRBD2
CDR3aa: CASRLGLAEQYF
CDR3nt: TGTGCCAGCAGGTTGGGACTAGCGGAGCAGTACTTC

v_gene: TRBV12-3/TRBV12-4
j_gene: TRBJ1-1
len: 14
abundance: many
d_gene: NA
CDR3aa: CASSPGQQNTEAFF
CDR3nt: TGTGCCAGCAGTCCCGGACAGCAGAACACTGAAGCTTTCTTT

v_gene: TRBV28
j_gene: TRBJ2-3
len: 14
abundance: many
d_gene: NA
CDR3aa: CASSSGLITDTQYF
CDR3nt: TGTGCCAGCAGTTCGGGACTGATCACAGATACGCAGTATTTT

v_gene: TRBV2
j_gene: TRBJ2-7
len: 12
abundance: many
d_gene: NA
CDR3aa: CASSDGDDEQYF
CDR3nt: TGTGCCAGCAGTGATGGGGACGACGAGCAGTACTTC

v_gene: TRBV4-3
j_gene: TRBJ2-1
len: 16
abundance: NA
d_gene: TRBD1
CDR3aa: CASSQIATGSYNEQFF
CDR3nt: TGCGCCAGCAGCCAGATTGCGACAGGGTCCTACAATGAGCAGTTCTTC

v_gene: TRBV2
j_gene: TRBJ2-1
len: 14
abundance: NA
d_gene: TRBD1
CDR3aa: CATPGQVFNNEQFF
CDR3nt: TGTGCCACCCCGGGACAGGTGTTTAACAATGAGCAGTTCTTC

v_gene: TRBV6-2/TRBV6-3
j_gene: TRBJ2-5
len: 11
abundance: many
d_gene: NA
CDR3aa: CASGGGETQYF
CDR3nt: TGTGCCAGCGGAGGGGGGGAGACCCAGTACTTC

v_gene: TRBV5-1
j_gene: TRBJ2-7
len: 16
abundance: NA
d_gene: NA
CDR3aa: CASSLVAAQNSYEQYF
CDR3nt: TGCGCCAGCAGCTTGGTGGCAGCCCAAAACTCCTACGAGCAGTACTTC

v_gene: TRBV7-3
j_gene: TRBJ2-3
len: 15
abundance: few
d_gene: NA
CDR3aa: CASSKRGGQKDTQYF
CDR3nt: TGTGCCAGCAGCAAAAGAGGGGGGCAAAAAGATACGCAGTATTTT